These 15 T cell receptor beta chains originate from one sample sequenced in a study of shared clonotypes between healthy human individuals. Clones were read by immunoSEQ multiplex PCR, and TCRdb kept only the in-frame ones, dropping some. The sample lists roughly 1,000,000 clones, around three quarters occurring once. Source material: memory CD4+ T cells from PBMCs. Subset here: CD45RA-negative fraction. The receptors were gathered from a man aged 18 to 30 in good health. Some clones in this sample may be carry-over from other donors' samples.

For this clone: This same CDR3 is encoded by further DNA sequences in the sample. The chain combines TRBV6-6 with TRBJ2-7, with TRBD2 matching over 7 bases. V trimming: 7 bases; J trimming: 3 bases; junction bases outside the gene matches: 0. Germline values: CDR1 MNHNY, CDR2 SVGAGI (reference sequence). The CDR3 spans 11 residues. Written as DNA, the CDR3 is TGTGCCAGCACGGGAGGCTACGAGCAGTACTTC. Protein product: CASTGGYEQYF.

Turning to this clone: The sample holds other DNA sequences that translate to the same CDR3. CDR3 region: CASSPAGETQYF. The CDR3 DNA reads as TGTGCCAGCTCACCGGCGGGAGAGACCCAGTACTTC. This rearrangement joins TRBV18 to TRBJ2-5; D possibly corresponds to TRBD2 (5 bases). Germline V gene data show CDR1 as KGHSH and CDR2 as LQKENI. V lost 3 bases to trimming and J lost 4 bases, with 6 bases between them. This CDR3 is built from 12 residues.

This clone was detected ten times or more. This chain uses TRBV28 with TRBJ1-1; TRBD1 is a possible D gene (5 bases). Germline V gene data show CDR1 as MDHEN and CDR2 as SYDVKM. Trimming cost V 3 bases and J 4 bases, with 9 bases left between them. The CDR3 is made up of 13 amino acids. CDR3 residues: CASSFSRVTEAFF. The CDR3 region has the DNA TGTGCCAGCAGTTTCAGCAGGGTCACTGAAGCTTTCTTT.

The chain recombines TRBV2 with TRBJ2-2; 10 nucleotides match TRBD1. The J segment lost 2 bases and the V segment lost 6 bases, leaving 6 bases of the junction unmatched. This CDR3 is 16 amino acids long. Germline lookup yields CDR1 SNHLY and CDR2 FYNNEI. CDR3 nucleotide sequence: TGTGCCAGCAGCGGCCGGGACAGGGGTAACACCGGGGAGCTGTTTTTT. Amino acids: CASSGRDRGNTGELFF.

The chain employs TRBV5-5 and TRBJ2-5; D unclear. The CDR3 has 15 residues. Looked up from germline, CDR1 is SGHKS and CDR2 is YYEKEE (reference sequence). V was shortened by 1 base and J by 5 bases, with 15 bases between the two germline ends. CDR3 residues: CASSLPRVSRETQYF. As DNA, the CDR3 is TGTGCCAGCAGCTTGCCTAGAGTGTCGCGGGAGACCCAGTACTTC. The whole variable domain, filled in from reference TRBV5-5 and TRBJ2-5, reads DAGVTQSPTHLIKTRGQQVTLRCSPISGHKSVSWYQQVLGQGPQFIFQYYEKEERGRGNFPDRFSARQFPNYSSELNVNALLLGDSALYLCASSLPRVSRETQYFGPGTRLLVL.

The count of this clone is one. This sequence may be a read error, since a much larger clone differs from it by one base. The same CDR3 arises from other DNA sequences in this sample as well. The chain joins TRBV5-1 to TRBJ2-1; 8 bases agree with TRBD1. Germline V CDR1 and CDR2: SGHRS, YFSETQ. J was trimmed by 4 bases and V by 7 bases; bases with no gene match: 10. There are 15 residues in the CDR3. Here the CDR3 reads CASSRGTGAYNEQFF. As DNA, the CDR3 is TGCGCCAGCTCGAGAGGGACAGGTGCTTACAATGAGCAGTTCTTC.

The chain combines TRBV11-3 with TRBJ2-3; possibly TRBD1 for D (6 bases). Looked up from germline, CDR1 is SGHNT and CDR2 is YENEEA. The V gene lost 3 bases and the J gene lost 3 bases, with 16 bases spanning the gap. The CDR3 runs to 16 residues. For the CDR3, the DNA is TGTGCCAGCAGCTTGACCCCAGGGGCAGGGACAGATACGCAGTATTTT. It yields the protein CASSLTPGAGTDTQYF.

As for this clone: A much more abundant neighbour one base away suggests this may be a read error. Here the CDR3 reads CASSEGGGQPQHF. The DNA for the CDR3 is TGTGCCAGCAGTGAGGGGGGAGGACAGCCCCAGCATTTT. The rearrangement joins TRBV2 to TRBJ1-5, with TRBD1 as a possible D gene (5 bases). The CDR3 is 13 residues long. Trimming removed 3 bases at V and 7 bases at J, with 10 bases between. Germline values: CDR1 SNHLY, CDR2 FYNNEI.

The count of this clone is one. The chain uses TRBV28 and TRBJ1-5; maybe TRBD1 (5 bases). Trimming removed 3 bases from V and 7 bases from J, with 19 bases in between. This CDR3 is 16 amino acids long. Germline lookup yields CDR1 MDHEN and CDR2 SYDVKM. This CDR3 reads CASSLGEGLGRQPQHF. The CDR3 region has the DNA TGTGCCAGCAGTTTGGGGGAGGGCTTGGGACGCCAGCCCCAGCATTTT.

The chain couples TRBV5-5 to TRBJ2-1; 9 bases align to TRBD1. This CDR3 comprises 18 residues. Germline assignment: CDR1 SGHKS and CDR2 YYEKEE (reference sequence). V lost 0 bases to trimming and J lost 0 bases; unmatched junction nucleotides: 7. The CDR3 region is CASSLAFLGQGSYNEQFF. For the CDR3, the DNA is TGTGCCAGCAGCTTGGCCTTCTTGGGACAGGGCTCCTACAATGAGCAGTTCTTC.

The rearrangement links TRBV14 to TRBJ1-2; TRBD1 might be the D (5 bases). Trimming took 0 bases from V and 4 from J, leaving 12 bases between them. Germline V CDR1 and CDR2: SGHDN, FVKESK. The CDR3 is 15 residues long. For the CDR3, the DNA is TGTGCCAGCAGCCAAGAATGGGGCAGCCGCTATGGCTACACCTTC. Translated, it gives CASSQEWGSRYGYTF.

Remarks on this clone: The sample has other DNA sequences that encode this CDR3 too. The chain is built from TRBV4-1 and TRBJ1-5; TRBD1 matches 7 bases. This CDR3 spans 15 amino acids. The trim removed 0 bases at V and 5 bases at J, leaving 4 bases unmatched. Germline values: CDR1 MGHRA, CDR2 YSYEKL. The CDR3, as DNA: TGCGCCAGCAGCCAAGAGGGACAGTTGGATCAGCCCCAGCATTTT. This sequence encodes CASSQEGQLDQPQHF.

The J gene is TRBJ2-7, the V gene TRBV28, with D unresolved. V was clipped by 3 bases and J by 2 bases, with 11 bases between them. The CDR3 runs to 14 residues. Germline V CDR1 and CDR2: MDHEN, SYDVKM. CDR3 coding DNA: TGTGCCAGCAGTTTTCCCCAGGCGACCTACGAGCAGTACTTC. Protein sequence: CASSFPQATYEQYF.

The chain combines TRBV19 with TRBJ2-5; the D call may be TRBD1 or TRBD2 (6 bases each). Germline CDR1 and CDR2: LNHDA and SQIVND (reference sequence). V was pared by 1 base and J by 4 bases, with 10 bases between. The CDR3 has 14 amino acids. CDR3 protein: CASSIVGGSETQYF. CDR3 bases: TGTGCCAGTAGTATAGTAGGGGGGTCAGAGACCCAGTACTTC.

The J gene is TRBJ2-7, the V gene TRBV11-2; a weak D match, TRBD2 (6 bases). CDR3 length: 13 residues. The germline CDR1 and CDR2 sequences are SGHAT and FQNNGV. The V gene lost 6 bases and the J gene lost 6 bases, with 15 bases spanning the gap. The CDR3: CASSWGISGEQYF. In DNA form, the CDR3 reads TGTGCCAGCAGTTGGGGGATTAGCGGCGAGCAGTACTTC.